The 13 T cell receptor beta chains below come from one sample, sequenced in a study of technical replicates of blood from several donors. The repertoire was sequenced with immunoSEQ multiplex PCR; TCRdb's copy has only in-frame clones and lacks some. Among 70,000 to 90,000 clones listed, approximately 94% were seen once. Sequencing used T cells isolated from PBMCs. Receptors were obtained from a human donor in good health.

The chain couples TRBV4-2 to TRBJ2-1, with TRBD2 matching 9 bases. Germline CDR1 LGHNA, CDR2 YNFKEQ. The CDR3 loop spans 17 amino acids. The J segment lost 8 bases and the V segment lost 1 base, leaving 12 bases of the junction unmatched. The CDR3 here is CASSQVYIAGELYEQFF. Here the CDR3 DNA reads TGTGCCAGCAGCCAAGTGTATATAGCGGGAGAGTTGTATGAGCAGTTCTTC.

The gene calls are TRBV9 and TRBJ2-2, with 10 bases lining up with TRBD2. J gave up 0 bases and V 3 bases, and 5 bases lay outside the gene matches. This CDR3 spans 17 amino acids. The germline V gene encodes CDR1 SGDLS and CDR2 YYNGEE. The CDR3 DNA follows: TGTGCCAGCAGCGCGGCGACTAGCGGGTCGAACACCGGGGAGCTGTTTTTT. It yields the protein CASSAATSGSNTGELFF.

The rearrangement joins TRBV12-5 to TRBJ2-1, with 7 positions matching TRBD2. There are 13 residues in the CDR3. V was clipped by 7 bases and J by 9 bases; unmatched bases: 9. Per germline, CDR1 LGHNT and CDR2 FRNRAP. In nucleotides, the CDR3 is TGTGCTAGTGATGGGGGAGGGTTAGGTGAGCAGTTCTTC. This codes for CASDGGGLGEQFF.

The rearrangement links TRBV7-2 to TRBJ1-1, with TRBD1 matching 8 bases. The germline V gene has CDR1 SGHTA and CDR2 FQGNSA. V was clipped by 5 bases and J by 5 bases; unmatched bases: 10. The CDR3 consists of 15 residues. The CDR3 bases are TGTGCCAGCAGCCCCAAGGACAGGGCTGGGACTGAAGCTTTCTTT. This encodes CASSPKDRAGTEAFF.

The CDR3 nucleotides read TGTGCCAGCAGCGTAGGAGGACTAGGGGTAGCAGATACGCAGTATTTT. Encoded protein: CASSVGGLGVADTQYF. The chain is built from TRBV9 and TRBJ2-3; 7 nucleotides align to TRBD2. CDR1 is SGDLS and CDR2 is YYNGEE in the germline V gene. The J segment lost 4 bases and the V segment lost 0 bases, leaving 8 bases of the junction unmatched. The CDR3 is 16 amino acids.

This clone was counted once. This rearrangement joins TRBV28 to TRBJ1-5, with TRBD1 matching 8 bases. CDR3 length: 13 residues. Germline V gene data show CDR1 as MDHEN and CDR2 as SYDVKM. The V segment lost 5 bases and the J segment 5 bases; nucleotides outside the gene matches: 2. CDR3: CASSADRDQPQHF. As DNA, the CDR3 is TGTGCCAGCAGTGCGGACAGGGATCAGCCCCAGCATTTT.

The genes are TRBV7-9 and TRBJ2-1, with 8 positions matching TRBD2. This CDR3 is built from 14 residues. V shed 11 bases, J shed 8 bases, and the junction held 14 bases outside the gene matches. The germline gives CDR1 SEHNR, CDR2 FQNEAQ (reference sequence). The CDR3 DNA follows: TGTGCCGGTCGAGCGGGAGAGTCCCCGGATGAGCAGTTCTTC. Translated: CAGRAGESPDEQFF.

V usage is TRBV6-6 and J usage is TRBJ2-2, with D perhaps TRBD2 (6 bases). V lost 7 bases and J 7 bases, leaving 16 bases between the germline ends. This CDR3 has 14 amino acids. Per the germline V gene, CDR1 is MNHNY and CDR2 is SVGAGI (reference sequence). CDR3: CASISWREGGELFF. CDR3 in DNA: TGTGCCAGCATTTCTTGGCGGGAAGGCGGGGAGCTGTTTTTT.

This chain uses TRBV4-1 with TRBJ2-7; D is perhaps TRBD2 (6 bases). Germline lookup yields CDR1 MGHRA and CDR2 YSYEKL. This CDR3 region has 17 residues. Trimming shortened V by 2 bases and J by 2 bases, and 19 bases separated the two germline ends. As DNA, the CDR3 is TGCGCCAGCAGCCAATTTGGCCTCGGGGGTAAGGCCTACGAGCAGTACTTC. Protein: CASSQFGLGGKAYEQYF.

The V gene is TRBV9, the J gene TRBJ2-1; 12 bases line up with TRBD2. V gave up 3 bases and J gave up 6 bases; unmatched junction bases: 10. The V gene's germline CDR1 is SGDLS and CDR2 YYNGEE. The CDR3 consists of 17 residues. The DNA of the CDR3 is TGTGCCAGCAGCGAGTCGGGCCTAGCGGGAGGGGTCAATGAGCAGTTCTTC. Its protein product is CASSESGLAGGVNEQFF. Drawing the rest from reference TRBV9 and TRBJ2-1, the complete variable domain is DSGVTQTPKHLITATGQRVTLRCSPRSGDLSVYWYQQSLDQGLQFLIQYYNGEERAKGNILERFSAQQFPDLHSELNLSSLELGDSALYFCASSESGLAGGVNEQFFGPGTRLTVL.

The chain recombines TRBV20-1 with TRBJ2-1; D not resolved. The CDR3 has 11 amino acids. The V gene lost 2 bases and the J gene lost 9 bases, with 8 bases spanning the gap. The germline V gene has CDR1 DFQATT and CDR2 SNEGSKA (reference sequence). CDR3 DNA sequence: TGCAGTGCTAGAACAAATTCTGAGCAGTTCTTC. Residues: CSARTNSEQFF.

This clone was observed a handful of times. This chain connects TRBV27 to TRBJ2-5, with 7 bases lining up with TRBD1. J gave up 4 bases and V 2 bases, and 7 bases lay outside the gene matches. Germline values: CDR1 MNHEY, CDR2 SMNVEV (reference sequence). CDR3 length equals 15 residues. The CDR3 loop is CASSLVRGIGETQYF. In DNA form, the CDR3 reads TGTGCCAGCAGTTTAGTCAGGGGGATCGGAGAGACCCAGTACTTC.

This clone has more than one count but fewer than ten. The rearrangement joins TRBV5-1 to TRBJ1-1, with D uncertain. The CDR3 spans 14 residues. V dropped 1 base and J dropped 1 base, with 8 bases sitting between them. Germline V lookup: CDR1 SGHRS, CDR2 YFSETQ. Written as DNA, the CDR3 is TGCGCCAGCAGCTTGAACGCGGGGAACACTGAAGCTTTCTTT. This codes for CASSLNAGNTEAFF.